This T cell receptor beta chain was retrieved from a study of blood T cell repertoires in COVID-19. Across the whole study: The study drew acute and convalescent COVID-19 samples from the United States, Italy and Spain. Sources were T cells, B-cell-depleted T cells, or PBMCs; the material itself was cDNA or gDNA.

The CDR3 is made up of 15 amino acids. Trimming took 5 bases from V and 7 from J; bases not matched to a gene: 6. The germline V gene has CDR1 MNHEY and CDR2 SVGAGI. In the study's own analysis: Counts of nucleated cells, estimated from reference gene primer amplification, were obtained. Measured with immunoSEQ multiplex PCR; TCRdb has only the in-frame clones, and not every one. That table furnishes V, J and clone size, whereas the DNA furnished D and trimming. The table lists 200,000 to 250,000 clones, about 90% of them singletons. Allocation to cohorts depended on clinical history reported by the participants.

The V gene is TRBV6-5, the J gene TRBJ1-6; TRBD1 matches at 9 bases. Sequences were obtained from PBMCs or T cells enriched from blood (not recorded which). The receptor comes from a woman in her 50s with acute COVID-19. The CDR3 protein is CASSTPGQGNSPLHF. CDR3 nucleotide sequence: TGTGCCAGCAGTACACCGGGACAGGGAAATTCACCCCTCCACTTT.